This T cell receptor beta chain was sequenced for a study of control samples from healthy donors and cancer patients. V lost 3 bases, J lost 6 bases, and 11 bases lay in between. The CDR3 runs to 13 residues. Method: immunoSEQ multiplex PCR; TCRdb's copy keeps in-frame clones and lacks some. The sample contains 150,000 to 200,000 clones, approximately 86% of which appear only once. The sequencing input was blood. The clonotype was recovered from a man aged 18-30 years in good health. The V gene is TRBV12-3 or TRBV12-4, the J gene TRBJ1-2; no reliable D call. The CDR3 spells CASSFTPTHGYTF. The CDR3 nucleotides read TGTGCCAGCAGTTTTACACCGACCCATGGCTACACCTTC.